In this sample, the clone carrying this T cell receptor beta chain turned up once. Antigen unknown. This entry is derived from a study of beta chain features in type 1 diabetes. At the level of the study: Sorted cells numbering roughly 100,000,000 were examined across all samples. The study, taken as a whole, reports: Moderate but significant shortening of TCRB CDR3s was recorded in all four CD4+ subsets from Type 1 diabetes patients. More deletions and fewer insertions at VDJ junctions were seen in type 1 diabetes patients.

Of the isolated RNA, all was reverse transcribed, and so the sequenced material was expressed TCRB transcripts. Deep immunoSEQ sequencing covered naive, central memory and regulatory T cell samples. Only in-frame clones appear in the TCRdb table, and some are missing; sequencing was by immunoSEQ multiplex PCR. Of 150,000 to 200,000 clones in the sample, 9% to 10% were seen once. Blood was collected once per donor into heparin, averaging around 0.11 L. Trimming stripped 0 bases from V and 0 bases from J, with 9 bases between. Germline V CDR1 and CDR2: SGHRS, YFSETQ. The CDR3 runs 15 residues. The sequenced sample consisted of central memory CD4+ T cells from blood. V is TRBV5-1 and J is TRBJ2-5; D not certain. This TCR was recovered from a woman aged 25 to 39 with type 1 diabetes. The CDR3 sequence is CASSLALANQETQYF. The CDR3 DNA reads TGCGCCAGCAGCTTGGCCTTGGCCAACCAAGAGACCCAGTACTTC.